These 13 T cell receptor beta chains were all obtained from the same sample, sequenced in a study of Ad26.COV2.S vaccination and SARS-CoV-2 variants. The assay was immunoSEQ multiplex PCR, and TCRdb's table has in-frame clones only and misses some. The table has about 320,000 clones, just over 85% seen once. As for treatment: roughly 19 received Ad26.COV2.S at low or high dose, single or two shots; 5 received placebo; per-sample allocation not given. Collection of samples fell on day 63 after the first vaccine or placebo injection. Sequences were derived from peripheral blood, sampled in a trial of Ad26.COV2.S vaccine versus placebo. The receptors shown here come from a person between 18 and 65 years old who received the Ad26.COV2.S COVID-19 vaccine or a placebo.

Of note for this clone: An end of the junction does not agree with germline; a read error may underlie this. The CDR3 DNA reads TGTGCTAGCAGCTTAGGACAGGGGGTTTGCTACACCTTC. Translated, it gives CASSLGQGVCYTF. This rearrangement joins TRBV7-7 to TRBJ1-2; 10 bases map to TRBD1. The germline V gene has CDR1 SSHAT and CDR2 FNYEAQ (reference sequence). There are 13 residues in the CDR3.

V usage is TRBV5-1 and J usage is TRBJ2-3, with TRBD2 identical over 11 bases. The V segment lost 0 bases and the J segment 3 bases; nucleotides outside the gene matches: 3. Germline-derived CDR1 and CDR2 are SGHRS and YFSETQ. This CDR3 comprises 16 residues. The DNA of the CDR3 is TGCGCCAGCAGCTTGGTGGGACTAGCGGATACAGATACGCAGTATTTT. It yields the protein CASSLVGLADTDTQYF.

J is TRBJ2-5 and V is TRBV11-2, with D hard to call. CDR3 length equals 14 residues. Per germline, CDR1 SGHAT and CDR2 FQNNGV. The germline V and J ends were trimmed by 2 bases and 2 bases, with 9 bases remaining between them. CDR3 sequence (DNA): TGTGCCAGCAGCTTATATAGGCGGCAAGAGACCCAGTACTTC. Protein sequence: CASSLYRRQETQYF.

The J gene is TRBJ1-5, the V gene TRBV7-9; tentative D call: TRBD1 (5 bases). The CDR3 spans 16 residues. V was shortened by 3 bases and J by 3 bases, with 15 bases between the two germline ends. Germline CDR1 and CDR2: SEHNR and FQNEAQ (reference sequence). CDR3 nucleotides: TGTGCCAGCAGCTTTGGGGGAGGGTCCTACAATCAGCCCCAGCATTTT. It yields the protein CASSFGGGSYNQPQHF.

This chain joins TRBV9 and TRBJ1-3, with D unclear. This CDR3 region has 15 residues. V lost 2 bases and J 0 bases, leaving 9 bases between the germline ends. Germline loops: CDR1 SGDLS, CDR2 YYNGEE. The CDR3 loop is CASSVGLGSGNTIYF. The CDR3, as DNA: TGTGCCAGCAGCGTGGGGTTGGGCTCTGGAAACACCATATATTTT.

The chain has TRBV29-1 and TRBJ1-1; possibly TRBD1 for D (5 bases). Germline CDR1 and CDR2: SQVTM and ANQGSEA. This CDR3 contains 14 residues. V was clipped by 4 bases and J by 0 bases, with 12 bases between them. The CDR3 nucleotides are TGCAGCGTTGGGGGGGGGACTCTGAACACTGAAGCTTTCTTT. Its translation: CSVGGGTLNTEAFF. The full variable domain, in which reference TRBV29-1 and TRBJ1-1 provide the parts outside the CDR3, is SAVISQKPSRDICQRGTSLTIQCQVDSQVTMMFWYRQQPGQSLTLIATANQGSEATYESGFVIDKFPISRPNLTFSTLTVSNMSPEDSSIYLCSVGGGTLNTEAFFGQGTRLTVV.

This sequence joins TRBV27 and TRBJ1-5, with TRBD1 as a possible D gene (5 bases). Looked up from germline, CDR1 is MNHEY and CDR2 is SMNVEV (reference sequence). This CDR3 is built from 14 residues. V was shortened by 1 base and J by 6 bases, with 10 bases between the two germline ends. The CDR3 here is CASSLYQGSQPQHF. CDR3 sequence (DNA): TGTGCCAGCAGTTTATATCAGGGTTCTCAGCCCCAGCATTTT.

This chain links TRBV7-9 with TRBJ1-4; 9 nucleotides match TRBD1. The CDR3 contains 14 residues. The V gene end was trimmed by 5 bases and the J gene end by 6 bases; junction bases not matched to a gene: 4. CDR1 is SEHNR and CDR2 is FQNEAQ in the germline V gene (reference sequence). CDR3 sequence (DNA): TGTGCCAGCAGCCGGACAGGGGAGTATGAAAAACTGTTTTTT. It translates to CASSRTGEYEKLFF.

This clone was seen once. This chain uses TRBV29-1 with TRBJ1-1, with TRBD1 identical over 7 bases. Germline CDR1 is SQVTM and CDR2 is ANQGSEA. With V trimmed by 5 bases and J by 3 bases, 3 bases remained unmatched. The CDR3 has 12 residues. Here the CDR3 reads CSVRGLYTEAFF. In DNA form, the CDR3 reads TGCAGCGTTAGGGGGCTCTACACTGAAGCTTTCTTT.

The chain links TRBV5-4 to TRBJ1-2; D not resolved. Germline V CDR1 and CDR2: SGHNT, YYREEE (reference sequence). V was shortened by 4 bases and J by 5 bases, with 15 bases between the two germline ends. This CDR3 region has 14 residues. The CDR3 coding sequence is TGTGCCAGCAGCCCCGATCGAGCAGTGTATGGCTACACCTTC. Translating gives CASSPDRAVYGYTF.

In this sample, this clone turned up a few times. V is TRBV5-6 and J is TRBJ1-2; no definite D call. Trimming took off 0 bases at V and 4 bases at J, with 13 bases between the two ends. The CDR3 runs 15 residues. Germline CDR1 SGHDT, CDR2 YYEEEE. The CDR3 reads CASSLAGQHFYGYTF. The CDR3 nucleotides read TGTGCCAGCAGCTTGGCCGGTCAGCACTTCTATGGCTACACCTTC.

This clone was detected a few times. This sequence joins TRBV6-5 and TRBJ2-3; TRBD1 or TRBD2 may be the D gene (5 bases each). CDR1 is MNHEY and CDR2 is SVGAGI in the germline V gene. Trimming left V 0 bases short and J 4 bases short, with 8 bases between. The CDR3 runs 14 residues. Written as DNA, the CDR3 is TGTGCCAGCAGTTACTCGCAGGGACCAGATACGCAGTATTTT. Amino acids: CASSYSQGPDTQYF.

The CDR3 sequence is CAWSKGERYEQYF. The CDR3 nucleotides are TGTGCCTGGAGTAAGGGGGAGAGGTACGAGCAGTACTTC. This chain joins TRBV30 and TRBJ2-7; a weak D match, TRBD1 (6 bases). CDR3 size: 13 residues. Trimming stripped 2 bases from V and 4 bases from J, with 12 bases between. CDR1 is GTSNPN and CDR2 is SVGIG in the germline V gene (reference sequence).